This TCR beta chain was obtained from a study of blood T cell repertoires in COVID-19. Study-wide context: T cells, B-cell-depleted T cells, or PBMCs provided the cDNA or gDNA that served as material.

Germline V CDR1 and CDR2: SEHNR, FQNEAQ (reference sequence). This CDR3 contains 16 residues. The V segment lost 1 base and the J segment 5 bases; nucleotides outside the gene matches: 4. Those enrolled in Seattle joined during active infection and were followed longitudinally afterward. The authors' processing: Amplification of reference gene primers was used by the study to estimate nucleated cell counts. The protocol was immunoSEQ multiplex PCR, while the TCRdb copy is restricted to in-frame clones and leaves out a portion. The V and J calls and clone size are taken from that table; D and trimming were inferred from the DNA. The sample records approximately 180,000 clones, about 83% being singletons.

Sequences were obtained from peripheral blood. The rearrangement uses TRBV7-9 and TRBJ2-1; TRBD2 aligns across 11 bases. The receptor's source is a person aged 65-85 years with COVID-19, enrolled during active disease. CDR3 sequence: CASSLGLAGSDNEQFF. The CDR3 DNA reads as TGTGCCAGCAGCTTAGGACTAGCGGGATCCGACAATGAGCAGTTCTTC. Full variable domain (remainder filled in from reference TRBV7-9 and TRBJ2-1): DTGVSQNPRHKITKRGQNVTFRCDPISEHNRLYWYRQTLGQGPEFLTYFQNEAQLEKSRLLSDRFSAERPKGSFSTLEIQRTEQGDSAMYLCASSLGLAGSDNEQFFGPGTRLTVL.